This section outlines one TCR beta chain sequence together with its context. V shed 4 bases, J shed 4 bases, and the junction held 7 bases outside the gene matches. The CDR3 covers 15 residues. Germline CDR1 is MDHEN and CDR2 is SYDVKM. This sample was taken from a study of blood T cell repertoires in COVID-19. Clinical histories supplied by participants themselves formed the basis of cohort assignment. Original processing notes: Amplification from reference gene primers served as the basis for estimated nucleated cell counts. The assay was immunoSEQ multiplex PCR, and TCRdb's table has in-frame clones only and misses some. V, J and clone size derive from that table, while D and trimming were established from the DNA sequence. This table holds 250,000 or so clones, 80% to 95% found once.

This sequence joins TRBV28 and TRBJ1-5, with TRBD1 matching over 7 bases. The specimen sequenced was PBMCs or T cells enriched from blood (not recorded which). This clonotype originated in a man in his forties or fifties who had been exposed to COVID-19. CDR3 residues: CASSSARDRNQPQHF. For the CDR3, the DNA is TGTGCCAGCAGTTCCGCTAGGGACAGAAATCAGCCCCAGCATTTT.